This section outlines one TCR beta chain sequence together with its context. Antigen: not known. Primers: 60 Vbeta forward and 13 Jbeta reverse. Data came from immunoSEQ multiplex PCR; TCRdb stores just in-frame clones and leaves some out. Counted here are around 100,000 clones, about four fifths occurring once; the ten biggest clones make up around 5%. Trimming shortened V by 1 base and J by 5 bases, and 6 bases separated the two germline ends. This CDR3 has 13 residues. From germline, CDR1 is SGHVS and CDR2 FNYEAQ. This sample was taken from a study of cytomegalovirus exposure and HLA in healthy donors. Points from the study as a whole: Analysis was carried out at a later point, and it linked a missense DCLRE1C variant to TCR beta V- and J-gene trimming.

This sequence was found in a man younger than 45 in good health and CMV-seropositive. The sample comprised PBMCs. V and J are TRBV7-6 and TRBJ1-5; no definite D call. As DNA, the CDR3 is TGTGCCAGCAGCTTAGGGCAGTATCAGCCCCAGCATTTT. Its protein is CASSLGQYQPQHF.